This passage covers 26 T cell receptor beta chains from one sample sequenced in a study of neurological immune-mediated disorders (dated by TCRdb to between 2019 and 2020). The receptor library was made with 5' RACE. Sequenced on an Illumina HiSeq 2500. TCRdb redid the processing of the public reads, applying fastp at Q25 and MiXCR, and retained in-frame beta chains. Rows matching on CDR3 protein sequence are summarized as one entry with the most common DNA and genes. The sample yields around 51,000 distinct CDR3 sequences; roughly 13% were counted once. Approximately 10% of the sample comes from the top ten. Reading the label with the study, this specimen's time point is: longitudinal time-point 3. Sequenced sample: PBMCs. These receptors all come from a male donor with HTLV-1-associated myelopathy (HAM/TSP).

The sample holds many counts of this clonotype. The chain employs TRBV5-1 and TRBJ1-2; no firm D call. Germline CDR1 and CDR2: SGHRS and YFSETQ. This CDR3 has 14 amino acids. V lost 1 base to trimming and J lost 2 bases, with 9 bases between them. The CDR3 protein is CASSLFSSNYGYTF. As DNA, the CDR3 is TGCGCCAGCAGCTTGTTTTCCTCGAACTATGGCTACACCTTC.

There are many counts of this clonotype. V and J are TRBV5-5 and TRBJ2-5; TRBD2 agrees at 10 bases. CDR1 is SGHKS, CDR2 YYEKEE, per germline (reference sequence). V gave up 4 bases and J gave up 4 bases; unmatched junction bases: 7. The CDR3 is 15 amino acids. The CDR3 nucleotides are TGTGCCAGCAGCCCTGGGACTAGCGCGGTAGAGACCCAGTACTTC. This codes for CASSPGTSAVETQYF.

Many counts were recorded for this clonotype. V usage is TRBV24-1 and J usage is TRBJ2-2; tentatively, D is TRBD1 or TRBD2 (5 bases each). The CDR3 totals 16 residues. The germline V gene encodes CDR1 KGHDR and CDR2 SFDVKD. V lost 0 bases to trimming and J lost 2 bases, with 9 bases between them. CDR3: CATSDLRGPNTGELFF. CDR3 coding DNA: TGTGCCACCAGTGATTTGCGGGGACCCAACACCGGGGAGCTGTTTTTT.

The sample holds many counts of this clonotype. The junction differs from germline at one of its ends, possibly a read error. V and J are TRBV7-7 and TRBJ2-3; D remains unclear. The V gene's germline CDR1 is SSHAT and CDR2 FNYEAQ (reference sequence). CDR3 length: 14 residues. In DNA form, the CDR3 reads TGTGCTAGCAGCTCCGGAAGGTCCACAGATACGCAGTATTTT. Translated: CASSSGRSTDTQYF.

This clonotype was counted ten times or more. This chain connects TRBV4-2 to TRBJ1-1; a weak D match, TRBD1 (6 bases). The CDR3 consists of 15 residues. Germline CDR1 LGHNA, CDR2 YNFKEQ. Trimming removed 5 bases at V and 5 bases at J, with 18 bases between. DNA for the CDR3: TGTGCCAGCAGCGGCCAATGGGGGGCGCAAACTGAAGCTTTCTTT. Protein: CASSGQWGAQTEAFF.

This clonotype was counted many times. The gene calls are TRBV5-1 and TRBJ2-2, with 13 bases lining up with TRBD2. Germline assignment: CDR1 SGHRS and CDR2 YFSETQ. With 4 bases clipped from V and 7 bases from J, the junction kept 7 bases outside the gene matches. The length of the CDR3 is 16 residues. The CDR3 DNA reads TGCGCCAGCAGCACTACTAGCGGGGGGGCCTTCGGGGAGCTGTTTTTT. It specifies CASSTTSGGAFGELFF.

As concerns this clonotype: This clone may be a read error of a much larger clone one base away. The J gene is TRBJ1-5, the V gene TRBV6-5, with TRBD1 matching 7 bases. CDR3 size: 14 residues. The germline CDR1 and CDR2 sequences are MNHEY and SVGAGI. CDR3: CASRKTGPNLPQHF. The CDR3 DNA reads TGTGCCAGCAGGAAGACAGGGCCCAATCTGCCCCAGCATTTT.

J is TRBJ2-1 and V is TRBV3-1; D gene uncertain. Germline V gene lookup returns CDR1 LGHDT and CDR2 YNNKEL (reference sequence). The V end lost 0 bases, the J end lost 7 bases, and 10 bases lay between the germline ends. The CDR3 spans 14 residues. The DNA of the CDR3 is TGTGCCAGCAGCCAAGACGGTGTATCGAATGAGCAGTTCTTC. Encoded protein: CASSQDGVSNEQFF.

This clonotype was counted ten times or more. The chain employs TRBV4-3 and TRBJ1-2; D may be TRBD1 (6 bases). Trimming shortened V by 3 bases and J by 2 bases, and 16 bases separated the two germline ends. This CDR3 has 16 residues. Germline V gene sequence: CDR1 LGHNA, CDR2 YSLEER. CDR3 sequence: CASSQTRQVENYGYTF. In DNA, the CDR3 is TGCGCCAGCAGCCAGACCAGACAGGTAGAAAACTATGGCTACACCTTC.

This clonotype was seen ten or more times. The chain recombines TRBV2 with TRBJ2-7; D remains unclear. Germline values: CDR1 SNHLY, CDR2 FYNNEI. Trimming removed 6 bases at V and 3 bases at J, with 9 bases between. The CDR3 extends over 12 amino acids. In DNA form, the CDR3 reads TGTGCCAGCAGCGACCGATTCTACGAGCAGTACTTC. Its translation: CASSDRFYEQYF.

The table lists this clonotype with many counts. V is TRBV20-1 and J is TRBJ2-5; no firm D call. V was cut by 1 base and J by 8 bases, with 8 bases left in between. The CDR3 length is 11 residues. CDR1 DFQATT and CDR2 SNEGSKA come from the germline V gene (reference sequence). CDR3 residues: CSARVDITQYF. The CDR3 DNA follows: TGCAGTGCTAGAGTTGACATAACCCAGTACTTC.

Many counts were recorded for this clonotype. The chain couples TRBV20-1 to TRBJ2-7, with D perhaps matching TRBD1 or TRBD2 (5 bases each). With 0 bases removed from V and 3 bases from J, the gap between germline ends came to 12 bases. CDR1 is DFQATT, CDR2 SNEGSKA, per germline (reference sequence). The CDR3 is 14 residues long. The CDR3, as DNA: TGCAGTGCTAGAGATCCGGGGACCCGCTACGAGCAGTACTTC. Its translation is CSARDPGTRYEQYF.

This clonotype has a count of ten or more. This chain connects TRBV4-3 to TRBJ2-7; 10 bases are a match to TRBD1. The ends lost 4 bases at V and 0 bases at J; junction bases unmatched: 18. The germline V gene encodes CDR1 LGHNA and CDR2 YSLEER. The CDR3 consists of 20 residues. CDR3 sequence: CASSLAYGTGAFRSSYEQYF. The CDR3 DNA is TGCGCCAGCAGCCTGGCTTACGGGACAGGGGCTTTTAGGAGCTCCTACGAGCAGTACTTC.

V is TRBV29-1 and J is TRBJ2-7, with a weak D call TRBD2 (6 bases). The CDR3 loop spans 14 amino acids. Trimming removed 3 bases from V and 5 bases from J, with 17 bases in between. Per germline, CDR1 SQVTM and CDR2 ANQGSEA. The chain's CDR3 is CSVDPTGEAHEQYF. In DNA form, the CDR3 reads TGCAGCGTTGATCCCACGGGAGAGGCCCACGAGCAGTACTTC.

CDR3 loop: CSVVGGQLNTEAFF. The CDR3 bases are TGCAGCGTTGTGGGGGGACAGTTGAACACTGAAGCTTTCTTT. The V call is TRBV29-1, the J call TRBJ1-1, with 7 bases identical to TRBD1. The V gene end was trimmed by 4 bases and the J gene end by 0 bases; junction bases not matched to a gene: 5. CDR1 and CDR2 (germline): SQVTM, ANQGSEA. The CDR3 spans 14 residues.

This clonotype was found many times. The chain employs TRBV7-2 and TRBJ2-3; D uncertain. The CDR3 covers 15 residues. The germline CDR1 and CDR2 sequences are SGHTA and FQGNSA. Between the trimmed V and J ends, which lost 6 bases and 0 bases, there was a span of 13 bases. The CDR3 region is CASRPPGLSTDTQYF. CDR3 sequence (DNA): TGTGCCAGCAGACCTCCCGGCTTGAGCACAGATACGCAGTATTTT.

Ten or more counts support this clonotype. The chain employs TRBV4-3 and TRBJ2-1, with TRBD2 matching 7 bases. Per germline, CDR1 LGHNA and CDR2 YSLEER. V was pared by 4 bases and J by 8 bases, with 5 bases of the junction left unmatched. CDR3 length equals 13 residues. In DNA form, the CDR3 reads TGCGCCAGCAGCCCCTTTGCGGGGGATGAGCAGTTCTTC. It codes for CASSPFAGDEQFF.

Worth noting for this clonotype: A much larger clone differs from this one at a single base, so this may be a read error. The CDR3 here is CASSGGLAASEQFF. The CDR3 DNA follows: TGTGCCAGCAGCGGGGGACTAGCGGCGAGTGAGCAGTTCTTC. The chain recombines TRBV7-6 with TRBJ2-1; 11 nucleotides match TRBD2. Germline V gives CDR1 SGHVS, CDR2 FNYEAQ. The CDR3 loop spans 14 amino acids. Trimming at V came to 5 bases and at J to 9 bases, leaving 6 bases not matched to a gene.

This clonotype occurred many times. V is TRBV2 and J is TRBJ2-1; TRBD2 matches at 14 bases. J lost 9 bases, V lost 7 bases, and 5 bases had no gene match. The CDR3 runs 14 residues. Germline V lookup: CDR1 SNHLY, CDR2 FYNNEI. The CDR3 loop is CASTEGLAGGEQFF. CDR3 DNA sequence: TGTGCCAGCACCGAAGGACTAGCGGGGGGTGAGCAGTTCTTC.

There are many counts of this clonotype. The J gene is TRBJ2-1, the V gene TRBV29-1, with TRBD2 matching 7 bases. The CDR3 is 14 residues long. Germline assignment: CDR1 SQVTM and CDR2 ANQGSEA. V shed 5 bases, J shed 3 bases, and the junction held 7 bases outside the gene matches. Here the CDR3 reads CSVNTGGIYNEQFF. The CDR3, as DNA: TGCAGCGTTAACACCGGGGGGATCTACAATGAGCAGTTCTTC.

This clonotype was seen many times. The chain couples TRBV6-2 or TRBV6-3 to TRBJ1-5; possible D gene TRBD1, 6 bases. The CDR3 extends over 13 amino acids. The V and J ends lost 5 bases and 5 bases respectively, with 10 bases between them. Germline CDR1 is MNHEY and CDR2 is SVGEGT. This CDR3 is CASSRGADQPQHF. Written as DNA, the CDR3 is TGTGCCAGCAGTCGGGGGGCGGATCAGCCCCAGCATTTT.

There are many counts of this clonotype. This chain connects TRBV6-5 to TRBJ1-1, with TRBD1 as a possible D gene (5 bases). V was cut by 2 bases and J by 6 bases, with 16 bases left in between. The V gene's germline CDR1 is MNHEY and CDR2 SVGAGI. This CDR3 has 15 residues. CDR3 amino acids: CASSYSRGAGAEAFF. CDR3 sequence (DNA): TGTGCCAGCAGTTACAGTCGAGGGGCGGGCGCTGAAGCTTTCTTT.

This clonotype was detected ten times or more. This CDR3 reads CASEGGNSPLHF. Here the CDR3 DNA reads TGCGCCAGCGAAGGGGGAAATTCACCCCTCCACTTT. The chain joins TRBV10-2 to TRBJ1-6; perhaps TRBD1 as D (6 bases). This CDR3 is 12 amino acids long. Germline V gives CDR1 WSHSY, CDR2 SAAADI. The V and J ends lost 8 bases and 7 bases respectively, with 9 bases between them.

Points on this clonotype: This could be a read error, since a much larger clone is one nucleotide away. The chain combines TRBV14 with TRBJ1-1, with 7 bases aligning to TRBD1. This CDR3 is built from 13 residues. CDR1 SGHDN and CDR2 FVKESK come from the germline V gene. V lost 10 bases and J lost 2; bases outside the gene matches: 7. CDR3 amino acids: CANYGTVNTEAFF. In DNA form, the CDR3 reads TGTGCCAATTACGGGACAGTTAACACTGAAGCTTTCTTT.

This clonotype has ten or more counts. The chain combines TRBV4-3 with TRBJ1-2; TRBD1 aligns across 8 bases. Germline trimming cut 0 bases from V and 7 bases from J; bases unmatched to any gene: 7. CDR1 is LGHNA and CDR2 is YSLEER in the germline V gene. This CDR3 spans 15 amino acids. CDR3 sequence (DNA): TGCGCCAGCAGCCAAGAACGGCAGGGGGCTGGTGGCTACACCTTC. It yields the protein CASSQERQGAGGYTF.

Concerning this clonotype: A much bigger clone sits one base away, suggesting this may be a read error. V usage is TRBV6-2 or TRBV6-3 and J usage is TRBJ2-7; TRBD2 is a possible D gene (5 bases). Trimming removed 7 bases at V and 5 bases at J, with 15 bases between. The germline V gene has CDR1 MNHEY and CDR2 SVGEGT. CDR3 size: 13 residues. The CDR3 sequence: CASTSAWRDEQYF. For the CDR3, the DNA is TGTGCCAGCACCAGCGCCTGGCGGGACGAGCAGTACTTC.